These 21 T cell receptor beta chains share one sample of origin, sequenced in a study of T-cell reconstitution after alpha-beta-depleted transplantation in children. This sample's TCRbeta library carried unique molecular identifier barcodes. TCRdb fed the PCR reads into MiXCR, producing one record per CDR3 protein. This table has roughly 350,000 distinct CDR3 sequences, roughly 17% appearing once. The sample in question was PBMCs, mostly from graft donor cells, obtained 360 days after TCRalphabeta/CD19-depleted stem cell transplant. Receptors originate from a male patient aged 2 to 9 who had a stem cell transplant for acute lymphoblastic leukemia, so the T cells may come from the graft donor.

V and J are TRBV9 and TRBJ2-7; the D gene is possibly TRBD1 (5 bases). This CDR3 has 13 residues. Trimming pared 4 bases from V and 5 bases from J, leaving 13 bases between. CDR1 is SGDLS and CDR2 is YYNGEE in the germline V gene. CDR3 nucleotides: TGTGCCAGCAGCTGGGGCCCGAACCACGAGCAGTACTTC. Its protein is CASSWGPNHEQYF.

This clonotype was seen only a few times. The chain has TRBV4-3 and TRBJ2-3; 9 nucleotides match TRBD2. The CDR3 is 16 residues long. In germline, CDR1 is LGHNA, CDR2 YSLEER. V was pared by 1 base and J by 5 bases, with 7 bases of the junction left unmatched. CDR3 residues: CASSQALAGTVDTQYF. Written as DNA, the CDR3 is TGCGCCAGCAGCCAAGCACTAGCGGGTACGGTAGATACGCAGTATTTT.

The table lists this clonotype with many counts. This chain joins TRBV12-3 or TRBV12-4 and TRBJ1-5; D unclear. The V end lost 3 bases, the J end lost 9 bases, and 9 bases lay between the germline ends. The CDR3 consists of 12 residues. The CDR3 nucleotides are TGTGCCAGCAGTTTTCTGGGTGCGCCCCAGCATTTT. This translates into CASSFLGAPQHF.

This clonotype was observed at least ten times. The chain carries TRBV29-1 and TRBJ2-1; TRBD1 might be the D (5 bases). The V end lost 5 bases, the J end lost 4 bases, and 15 bases lay between the germline ends. Germline V lookup: CDR1 SQVTM, CDR2 ANQGSEA. CDR3 length: 14 residues. CDR3 loop: CSVQTVVSYNEQFF. The CDR3 DNA sequence: TGCAGCGTTCAGACAGTGGTCTCGTACAATGAGCAGTTCTTC.

This clonotype was seen at least ten times. The chain recombines TRBV4-1 with TRBJ2-1; 8 nucleotides agree with TRBD2. CDR3 size: 14 residues. The ends lost 7 bases at V and 6 bases at J; junction bases unmatched: 8. The germline CDR1 and CDR2 sequences are MGHRA and YSYEKL. In nucleotides, the CDR3 is TGCGCCAGCAAGAGCGGGAGAGGGGCCAATGAGCAGTTCTTC. It yields the protein CASKSGRGANEQFF.

This clonotype was counted ten times or more. The V call is TRBV4-1, the J call TRBJ1-1, with TRBD1 as a possible D gene (5 bases). Trimming pared 1 base from V and 1 base from J, leaving 13 bases between. The CDR3 sequence is 16 residues long. Germline loops: CDR1 MGHRA, CDR2 YSYEKL. The CDR3: CASSQGRGIGNTEAFF. CDR3 DNA sequence: TGCGCCAGCAGCCAAGGGAGGGGCATTGGGAACACTGAAGCTTTCTTT.

This clonotype has more than one count but fewer than ten. The rearrangement uses TRBV20-1 and TRBJ1-1; a possible D gene is TRBD1 (5 bases). The V gene lost 0 bases and the J gene lost 7 bases, with 15 bases spanning the gap. Germline assignment: CDR1 DFQATT and CDR2 SNEGSKA (reference sequence). This CDR3 has 14 amino acids. The CDR3 coding sequence is TGCAGTGCTAGAGAGGGGCCCGACGATGGTGAAGCTTTCTTT. Protein product: CSAREGPDDGEAFF.

This clonotype has just a few counts. The chain carries TRBV10-3 and TRBJ2-2, with D unresolved. The V end lost 8 bases, the J end lost 3 bases, and 13 bases lay between the germline ends. The CDR3 is 14 residues long. Germline values: CDR1 ENHRY, CDR2 SYGVKD. The chain's CDR3 is CAILSQKDTGELFF. CDR3 nucleotide sequence: TGTGCCATCTTGTCCCAGAAAGACACCGGGGAGCTGTTTTTT.

This clonotype was seen only a few times. V is TRBV29-1 and J is TRBJ2-1, with 8 bases aligning to TRBD2. V trimming: 4 bases; J trimming: 6 bases; junction bases outside the gene matches: 11. Germline V gene lookup returns CDR1 SQVTM and CDR2 ANQGSEA. The CDR3 runs to 15 residues. Here the CDR3 DNA reads TGCAGCGTTGGGTCCGGGACTAGGGGAATCAATGAGCAGTTCTTC. It specifies CSVGSGTRGINEQFF.

Only a few counts were recorded for this clonotype. The J gene is TRBJ1-2, the V gene TRBV11-2; 8 bases agree with TRBD1. Germline V gene data show CDR1 as SGHAT and CDR2 as FQNNGV. The CDR3 is made up of 15 amino acids. Losses at the gene ends were 5 bases for V and 5 bases for J; bases not matched to a gene: 10. The DNA of the CDR3 is TGTGCCAGCAGCCGCGAAGCAGGGGGCGGTTATGGCTACACCTTC. Its protein product is CASSREAGGGYGYTF.

The chain is built from TRBV24-1 and TRBJ2-3; either TRBD1 or TRBD2 may fit D (6 bases each). The CDR3 runs to 14 residues. Trimming took off 4 bases at V and 5 bases at J, with 12 bases between the two ends. CDR1 and CDR2 (germline): KGHDR, SFDVKD. The CDR3 DNA sequence: TGTGCCACCAGTGAGGAGGGGGGTCGAGATACGCAGTATTTT. Encoded protein: CATSEEGGRDTQYF.

In its sample, this clonotype was seen a few times. This sequence joins TRBV30 and TRBJ1-1; D not resolved. This CDR3 region has 13 residues. V was shortened by 0 bases and J by 1 base, with 6 bases between the two germline ends. The V gene's germline CDR1 is GTSNPN and CDR2 SVGIG (reference sequence). The CDR3 protein is CAWSVGTNTEAFF. In nucleotides, the CDR3 is TGTGCCTGGAGTGTCGGCACGAACACTGAAGCTTTCTTT.

This chain connects TRBV5-1 to TRBJ2-1; the match to TRBD1 covers 9 bases. Germline-derived CDR1 and CDR2 are SGHRS and YFSETQ. The CDR3 has 16 amino acids. The V and J ends lost 2 bases and 4 bases, in that order; junction bases with no gene match: 7. In DNA, the CDR3 is TGCGCCAGCAGCTTAGCCGGGACAGGGTTGTACAATGAGCAGTTCTTC. Protein product: CASSLAGTGLYNEQFF.

This clonotype was counted between two and nine times. The V and J genes are TRBV7-8 and TRBJ1-5; maybe TRBD1 (6 bases). The germline gives CDR1 SGHVS, CDR2 FQNEAQ. V was pared by 5 bases and J by 7 bases, with 18 bases between. CDR3 length: 15 amino acids. This CDR3 is CASSPATGIWQPQHF. CDR3 DNA: TGTGCCAGCAGCCCCGCAACAGGGATTTGGCAGCCCCAGCATTTT.

The chain employs TRBV5-5 and TRBJ2-1, with D perhaps TRBD2 (6 bases). Germline CDR1 and CDR2: SGHKS and YYEKEE (reference sequence). The V and J ends lost 4 bases and 4 bases respectively, with 18 bases between them. This CDR3 contains 16 residues. Written as DNA, the CDR3 is TGTGCCAGCAGCGAACCCCGGGACTTCGCATACAATGAGCAGTTCTTC. This translates into CASSEPRDFAYNEQFF.

The chain combines TRBV5-4 with TRBJ2-2; no clear D gene. The CDR3 is 14 residues long. CDR1 is SGHNT, CDR2 YYREEE, per germline (reference sequence). V lost 0 bases and J lost 5, with 8 bases in between. The CDR3 region has the DNA TGTGCCAGCAGCTTGGCCATGGGGACCGGGGAGCTGTTTTTT. Translated: CASSLAMGTGELFF.

This clonotype was observed a handful of times. V gene TRBV6-5 combines with J gene TRBJ2-1; the match to TRBD2 covers 11 bases. The J segment lost 4 bases and the V segment lost 2 bases, leaving 22 bases of the junction unmatched. CDR1 MNHEY and CDR2 SVGAGI come from the germline V gene. CDR3 length equals 22 residues. The CDR3 sequence: CASSYEEARLAGWNTIYNEQFF. CDR3 in DNA: TGTGCCAGCAGTTACGAGGAGGCCAGACTAGCGGGATGGAATACGATATACAATGAGCAGTTCTTC.

This clonotype was seen only a few times. This chain uses TRBV4-3 with TRBJ1-2; no definite D call. Germline assignment: CDR1 LGHNA and CDR2 YSLEER. This CDR3 has 14 amino acids. V lost 0 bases to trimming and J lost 3 bases, with 8 bases between them. The CDR3 nucleotides are TGCGCCAGCAGCCAAGAGAGGTCCGACTATGGCTACACCTTC. Residues: CASSQERSDYGYTF.

This clonotype has just a few counts. This chain connects TRBV4-2 to TRBJ2-3; D may be TRBD2 (7 bases). Germline values: CDR1 LGHNA, CDR2 YNFKEQ. The CDR3 loop spans 17 amino acids. Trimming shortened V by 4 bases and J by 2 bases, and 19 bases separated the two germline ends. In DNA form, the CDR3 reads TGTGCCAGCAGCCCTACTAGCGAGGGGGTACACACAGATACGCAGTATTTT. This encodes CASSPTSEGVHTDTQYF.

The chain is built from TRBV28 and TRBJ2-7; the D gene is possibly TRBD1 (5 bases). Germline V gene data show CDR1 as MDHEN and CDR2 as SYDVKM. The CDR3 spans 14 residues. Trimming shortened V by 2 bases and J by 3 bases, and 11 bases separated the two germline ends. In nucleotides, the CDR3 is TGTGCCAGCAGTTTACCGCAGGGTTTCTACGAGCAGTACTTC. Protein: CASSLPQGFYEQYF.

This clonotype was seen only a few times. This sequence joins TRBV6-5 and TRBJ2-5; D is unclear. In germline, CDR1 is MNHEY, CDR2 SVGAGI. CDR3 size: 14 residues. Trimming left V 0 bases short and J 2 bases short, with 7 bases between. The DNA for the CDR3 is TGTGCCAGCAGTTACTCCGAGAGACAAGAGACCCAGTACTTC. Translating it yields CASSYSERQETQYF.